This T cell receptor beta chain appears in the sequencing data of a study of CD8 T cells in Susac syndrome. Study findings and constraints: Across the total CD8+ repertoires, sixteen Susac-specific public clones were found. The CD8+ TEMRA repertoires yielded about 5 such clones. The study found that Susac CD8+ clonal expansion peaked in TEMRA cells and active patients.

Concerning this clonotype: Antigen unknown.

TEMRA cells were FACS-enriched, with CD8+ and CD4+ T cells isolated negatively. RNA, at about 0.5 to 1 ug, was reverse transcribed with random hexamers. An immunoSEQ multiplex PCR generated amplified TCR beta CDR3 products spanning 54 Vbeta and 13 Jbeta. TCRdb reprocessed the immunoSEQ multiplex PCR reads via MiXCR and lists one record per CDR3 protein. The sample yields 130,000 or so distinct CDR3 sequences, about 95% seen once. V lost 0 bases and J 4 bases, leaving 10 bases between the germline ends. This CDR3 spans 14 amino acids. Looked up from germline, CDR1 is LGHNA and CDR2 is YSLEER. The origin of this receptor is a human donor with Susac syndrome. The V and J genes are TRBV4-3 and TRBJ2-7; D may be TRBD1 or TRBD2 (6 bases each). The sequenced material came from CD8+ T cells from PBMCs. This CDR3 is CASSQELGGYEQYF. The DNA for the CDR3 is TGCGCCAGCAGCCAAGAGCTAGGGGGGTACGAGCAGTACTTC.